A selection of T cell receptor beta chains follows, all from one sample in a study of blood T cell repertoires in COVID-19. Profiled with immunoSEQ multiplex PCR; TCRdb holds only in-frame clones, not every one. The table records around 160,000 clones, around 84% of them present only once. The sample taken for sequencing was peripheral blood. The origin of the receptors is a human donor in a cohort sampled during active COVID-19. The CDR3 runs from the conserved cysteine through the conserved F or W. Each record gives: J gene, clone size, D gene, V gene, CDR3 DNA, CDR3 protein. The D gene is left open where the match is weak. Part of the rows lack a size; the others show once, few, many or a class for expanded clones.

TRBJ2-1	.	TRBD2	TRBV10-3	TGTGCCATGGGACTAGCGGGGAATGAGCAGTTCTTC	CAMGLAGNEQFF
TRBJ2-2	.	.	TRBV29-1	TGCAGCGTTGACAAGGGAGGCGGCACCGGGGAGCTGTTTTTT	CSVDKGGGTGELFF
TRBJ1-2	.	.	TRBV28	TGTGCCAGCAGTCACAATAACCGGGGTACTAACTATGGCTACACCTTC	CASSHNNRGTNYGYTF
TRBJ1-4	once	.	TRBV5-6	TGTGCCAGCAGCTTGTCGGGGGGCAGTGAAAAACTGTTTTTT	CASSLSGGSEKLFF
TRBJ1-2	.	TRBD1	TRBV5-5	TGTGCCAGCAGCATAGACAGGGGGCGCGGGAGCTACACCTTC	CASSIDRGRGSYTF
TRBJ2-7	.	.	TRBV11-1	TGTGCCAGCAGCCACACAGGGACCCATTACTACGAGCAGTACTTC	CASSHTGTHYYEQYF
TRBJ1-2	once	TRBD1	TRBV18	TGTGCCAGCTCACCAGCCGGGACAGGGAACTATGGCTACACCTTC	CASSPAGTGNYGYTF
TRBJ1-4	.	.	TRBV10-3	TGTGCCATCAGTGAGTCTGGGGGAGGCAGTGAAAAACTGTTTTTT	CAISESGGGSEKLFF
TRBJ1-5	.	.	TRBV27	TGTGCCAGCAGACAGCGGTATAGCAATCAGCCCCAGCATTTT	CASRQRYSNQPQHF
TRBJ2-3	.	.	TRBV9	TGTGCCAGCAGCGCCCACAGGGTTAGCACAGATACGCAGTATTTT	CASSAHRVSTDTQYF
TRBJ2-7	.	TRBD2	TRBV18	TGTGCCAGCTCACAAGGACTAGCGTCGGCCCACGAGCAGTACTTC	CASSQGLASAHEQYF
TRBJ1-2	.	TRBD1	TRBV5-1	TGCGCCAGCAGCTTGGGGGACAGGGGGCCAGGTGGCTACACCTTC	CASSLGDRGPGGYTF
TRBJ2-7	.	.	TRBV2	TGTGCCAGCGGAACCGCTGGCGGCTCCTACGAGCAGTACTTC	CASGTAGGSYEQYF
TRBJ1-1	.	TRBD1	TRBV12-5	TGTGCTAGTGATTTCGGGACAGGGATGAACACTGAAGCTTTCTTT	CASDFGTGMNTEAFF
TRBJ2-3	.	.	TRBV19	TGTGCCAGTAGTGGGGGGGGCGGCCCCACAGATACGCAGTATTTT	CASSGGGGPTDTQYF
TRBJ1-2	.	.	TRBV11-2	TGTGCCAGCAGCTTAGGTCTCGGCTATGGCTACACCTTC	CASSLGLGYGYTF
TRBJ1-1	.	.	TRBV11-3	TGTGCCAGCACCCGGTTGGTGTCGGGCACTGAAGCTTTCTTT	CASTRLVSGTEAFF
TRBJ2-3	.	.	TRBV7-9	TGTGCCAGCAGCAAAGATGGGCCAACCCTGACGCAGTATTTT	CASSKDGPTLTQYF
TRBJ1-1	once	.	TRBV14	TGTGCCAGCAGCCAAGGGTCAGGTGAAGCTTTCTTT	CASSQGSGEAFF
TRBJ2-3	.	TRBD1	TRBV5-1	TGCGCCAGCAGCTTTGACAGGGCTGGGACAGATACGCAGTATTTT	CASSFDRAGTDTQYF
TRBJ2-3	.	.	TRBV7-2	TGTGCCAGCAGCTTCCACCCCACCCGGGATACGCAGTATTTT	CASSFHPTRDTQYF
TRBJ1-1	.	.	TRBV19	TGTGCCAGTAGTATAGACTCGACAGGAGCTAACACTGAAGCTTTCTTT	CASSIDSTGANTEAFF
TRBJ2-7	.	.	TRBV7-8	TGTGCCAGCAGCTTAGCAGGGGGCTCCTACGAGCAGTACTTC	CASSLAGGSYEQYF
TRBJ1-2	.	TRBD1	TRBV4-2	TGTGCCAGCAGCCCTACAGGGGGACGGGACTATGGCTACACCTTC	CASSPTGGRDYGYTF
TRBJ2-5	.	TRBD2	TRBV7-6	TGTGCCAGCAGCTTAGCTAGCGGGGGGGCTGGAGAGACCCAGTACTTC	CASSLASGGAGETQYF
TRBJ2-1	.	.	TRBV9	TGTGCCAGCAGCGTAGCGGGGGGCCCCAACAATGAGCAGTTCTTC	CASSVAGGPNNEQFF
TRBJ2-7	.	TRBD1	TRBV6-1	TGTGCCAGCAGTGAGGACAGGGACTCCTACGAGCAGTACTTC	CASSEDRDSYEQYF